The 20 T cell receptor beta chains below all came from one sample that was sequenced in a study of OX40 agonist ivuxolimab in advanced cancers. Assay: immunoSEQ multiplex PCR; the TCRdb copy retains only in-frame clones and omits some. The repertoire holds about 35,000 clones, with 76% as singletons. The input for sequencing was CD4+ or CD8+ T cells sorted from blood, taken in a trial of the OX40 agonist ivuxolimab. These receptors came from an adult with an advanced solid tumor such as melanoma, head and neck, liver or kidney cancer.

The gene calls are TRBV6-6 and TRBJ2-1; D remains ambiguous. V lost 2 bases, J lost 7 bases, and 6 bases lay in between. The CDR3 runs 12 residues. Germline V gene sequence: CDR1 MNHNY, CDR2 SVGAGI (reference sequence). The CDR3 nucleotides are TGTGCCAGCAGTTACAGTCGGAATGAGCAGTTCTTC. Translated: CASSYSRNEQFF.

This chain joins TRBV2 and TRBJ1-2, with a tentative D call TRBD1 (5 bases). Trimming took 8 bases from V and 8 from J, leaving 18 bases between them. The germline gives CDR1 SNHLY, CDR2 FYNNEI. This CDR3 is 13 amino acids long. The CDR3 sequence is CASALEGVIGYTF. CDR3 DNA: TGTGCCAGCGCCCTCGAAGGGGTGATAGGCTACACCTTC.

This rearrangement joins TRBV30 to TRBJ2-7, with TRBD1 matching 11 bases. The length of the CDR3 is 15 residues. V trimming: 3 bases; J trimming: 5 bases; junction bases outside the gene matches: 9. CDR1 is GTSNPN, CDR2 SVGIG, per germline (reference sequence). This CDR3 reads CAWRPLDRGLDEQYF. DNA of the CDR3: TGTGCCTGGAGACCTCTGGACAGGGGGCTTGACGAGCAGTACTTC.

The CDR3 sequence: CASSLGAGLNTEAFF. The CDR3 DNA follows: TGTGCCAGCAGCTTAGGGGCGGGATTGAACACTGAAGCTTTCTTT. This chain uses TRBV11-2 with TRBJ1-1; D unresolved. This CDR3 comprises 15 residues. The V end lost 1 base, the J end lost 0 bases, and 9 bases lay between the germline ends. In germline, CDR1 is SGHAT, CDR2 FQNNGV.

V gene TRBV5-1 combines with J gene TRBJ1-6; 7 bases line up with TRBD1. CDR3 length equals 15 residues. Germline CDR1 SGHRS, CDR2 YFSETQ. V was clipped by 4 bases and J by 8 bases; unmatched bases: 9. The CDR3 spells CASSTNRGGDSPLHF. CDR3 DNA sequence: TGCGCCAGCAGCACCAACAGGGGAGGTGATTCACCCCTCCACTTT.

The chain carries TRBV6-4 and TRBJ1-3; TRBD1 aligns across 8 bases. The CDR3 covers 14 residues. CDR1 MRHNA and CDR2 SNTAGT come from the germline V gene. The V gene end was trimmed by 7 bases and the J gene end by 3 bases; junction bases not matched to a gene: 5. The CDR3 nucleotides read TGTGCCAGCAAATCGGACAGGGATGGAAACACCATATATTTT. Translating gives CASKSDRDGNTIYF.

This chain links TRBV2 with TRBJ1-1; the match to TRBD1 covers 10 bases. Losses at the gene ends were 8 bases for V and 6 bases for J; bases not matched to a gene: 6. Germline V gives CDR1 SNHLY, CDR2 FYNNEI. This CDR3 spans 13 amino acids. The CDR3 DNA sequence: TGTGCCAGCGGGGGACAGGGGCTGGCTGAAGCTTTCTTT. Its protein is CASGGQGLAEAFF.

CDR3 residues: CASKGGSPLHF. As DNA, the CDR3 is TGTGCCAGCAAGGGGGGTTCACCCCTCCACTTT. This chain uses TRBV6-5 with TRBJ1-6, with D possibly matching TRBD1 (6 bases). Germline lookup yields CDR1 MNHEY and CDR2 SVGAGI. The V gene lost 7 bases and the J gene lost 9 bases, with 7 bases spanning the gap. The CDR3 consists of 11 residues.

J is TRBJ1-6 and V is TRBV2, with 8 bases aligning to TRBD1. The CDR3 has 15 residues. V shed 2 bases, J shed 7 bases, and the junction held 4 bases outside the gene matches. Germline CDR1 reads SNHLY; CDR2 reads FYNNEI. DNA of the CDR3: TGTGCCAGCAGTGAAAGACAGGGGATGAATTCACCCCTCCACTTT. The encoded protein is CASSERQGMNSPLHF.

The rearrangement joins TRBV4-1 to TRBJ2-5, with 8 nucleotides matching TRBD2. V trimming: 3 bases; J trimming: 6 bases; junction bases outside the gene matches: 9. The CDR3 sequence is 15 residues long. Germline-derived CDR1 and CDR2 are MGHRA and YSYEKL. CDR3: CASSHRLAYGKTQYF. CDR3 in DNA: TGCGCCAGCAGCCACCGACTAGCGTATGGGAAGACCCAGTACTTC.

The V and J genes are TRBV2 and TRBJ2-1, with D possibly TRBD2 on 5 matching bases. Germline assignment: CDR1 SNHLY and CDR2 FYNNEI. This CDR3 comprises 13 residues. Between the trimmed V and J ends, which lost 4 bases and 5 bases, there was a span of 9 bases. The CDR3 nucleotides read TGTGCCAGCAGTGGAACCGGGGACAATGAGCAGTTCTTC. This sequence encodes CASSGTGDNEQFF.

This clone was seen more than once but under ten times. CDR3 residues: CATRNPGEKLFF. The CDR3 DNA follows: TGTGCCACCCGGAATCCGGGGGAAAAACTGTTTTTT. This chain connects TRBV27 to TRBJ1-4, with no clear D. V shed 10 bases and J shed 8 bases, with 14 bases lying between them. Germline CDR1 is MNHEY and CDR2 is SMNVEV (reference sequence). This CDR3 region has 12 residues.

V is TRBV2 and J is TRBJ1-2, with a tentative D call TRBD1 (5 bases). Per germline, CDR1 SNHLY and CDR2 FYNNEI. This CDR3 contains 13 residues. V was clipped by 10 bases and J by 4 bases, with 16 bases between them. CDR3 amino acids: CAIPPQGVYGYTF. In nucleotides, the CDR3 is TGTGCCATACCCCCACAAGGGGTCTATGGCTACACCTTC.

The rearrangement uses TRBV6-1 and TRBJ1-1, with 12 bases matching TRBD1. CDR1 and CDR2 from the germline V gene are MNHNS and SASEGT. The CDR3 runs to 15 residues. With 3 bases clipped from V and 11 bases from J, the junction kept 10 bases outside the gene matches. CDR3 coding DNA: TGTGCCAGCAGTGACCCGGGACAGGGGGCGTTCACGGCTTTCTTT. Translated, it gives CASSDPGQGAFTAFF.

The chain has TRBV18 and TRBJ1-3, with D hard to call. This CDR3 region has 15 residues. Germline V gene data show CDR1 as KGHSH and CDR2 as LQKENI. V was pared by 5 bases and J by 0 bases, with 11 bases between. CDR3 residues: CASSKTADSGNTIYF. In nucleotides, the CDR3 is TGTGCCAGCTCAAAAACAGCAGACTCTGGAAACACCATATATTTT.

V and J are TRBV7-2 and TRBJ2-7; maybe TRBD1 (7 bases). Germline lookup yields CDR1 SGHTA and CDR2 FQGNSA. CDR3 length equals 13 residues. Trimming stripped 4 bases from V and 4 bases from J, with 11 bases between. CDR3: CASSSSGGYEQYV. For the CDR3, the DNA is TGTGCCAGCAGCTCCTCAGGGGGGTACGAGCAGTACGTC.

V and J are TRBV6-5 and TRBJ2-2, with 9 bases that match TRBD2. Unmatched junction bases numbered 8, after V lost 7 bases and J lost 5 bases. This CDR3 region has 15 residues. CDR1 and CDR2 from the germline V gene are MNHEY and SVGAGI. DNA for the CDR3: TGTGCCAGCATGGCGGGGGGGTTTGAGACCGGGGAGCTGTTTTTT. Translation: CASMAGGFETGELFF.

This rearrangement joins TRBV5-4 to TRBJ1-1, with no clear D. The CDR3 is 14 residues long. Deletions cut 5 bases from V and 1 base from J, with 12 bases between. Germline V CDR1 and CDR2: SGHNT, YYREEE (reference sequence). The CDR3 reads CASSSGSSNTEAFF. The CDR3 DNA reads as TGTGCCAGCAGTTCGGGATCCTCGAACACTGAAGCTTTCTTT. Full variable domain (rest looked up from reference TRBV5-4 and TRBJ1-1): ETGVTQSPTHLIKTRGQQVTLRCSSQSGHNTVSWYQQALGQGPQFIFQYYREEENGRGNFPPRFSGLQFPNYSSELNVNALELDDSALYLCASSSGSSNTEAFFGQGTRLTVV.

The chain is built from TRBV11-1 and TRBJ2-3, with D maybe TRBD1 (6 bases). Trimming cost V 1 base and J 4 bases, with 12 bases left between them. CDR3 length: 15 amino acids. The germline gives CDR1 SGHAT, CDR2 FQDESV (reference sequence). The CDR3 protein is CASSLVRGVSDTQYF. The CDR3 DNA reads TGTGCCAGCAGCTTAGTCAGGGGAGTCTCAGATACGCAGTATTTT.

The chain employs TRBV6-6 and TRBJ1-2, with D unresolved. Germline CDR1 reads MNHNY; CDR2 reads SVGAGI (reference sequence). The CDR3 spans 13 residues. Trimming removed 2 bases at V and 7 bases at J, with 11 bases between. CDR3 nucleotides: TGTGCCAGCAGTTACCCCCAGGCAGCTGGCTACACCTTC. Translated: CASSYPQAAGYTF.